This T cell receptor beta chain was captured in a study of T cell clusters in autoimmune cytopenias. Each sample's input was around 250 ng genomic DNA, 35,000 to 40,000 genome equivalents. CDR3 length: 14 amino acids. Germline CDR1 and CDR2: MNHEY and SMNVEV (reference sequence). Its frequency marks this clonotype as large. One tube held mixed TRB-A and TRB-B primer pools for touch-down PCR. TCRdb re-called the multiplex PCR reads and gives one entry per CDR3 protein, without DNA. Recorded here are 220 or so distinct CDR3 sequences; the top ten clones represent more than 80%. The sample consisted of peripheral blood. The sequence came from a human donor with an autoimmune cytopenia or autoimmune hepatitis (not recorded which). The chain carries TRBV27 and TRBJ2-1; there is no DNA to check the TCRdb D call of TRBD2. The chain's CDR3 is CASRTPGLGNEQFF.